This T cell receptor (beta chain) was observed in a study of tumor and adjacent non-tumor tissue in lung cancer. For the study at large: Patients comprised over 9 adenocarcinoma, a couple of squamous cell carcinoma and 1 small cell lung cancer.

On this clonotype: Its antigen is as yet unknown. The germline gene is not matched at one end of the junction; a read error may be the cause.

The template was RNA from unsorted bulk tissue. Donors were chemotherapy-naive, newly diagnosed lung cancer surgical patients in China, August–late 2014. Overall study findings and caveats: Higher tumor TCR diversity was associated with shorter survival.

Three rounds of nested PCR, following a modified ARM-PCR protocol, produced the TCRbeta library. TCRdb recomputed calls from the multiplex PCR reads with MiXCR, one row per CDR3 protein. The table has approximately 70,000 distinct CDR3 sequences, more than 70% seen once. The CDR3 runs 14 residues. Germline V CDR1 and CDR2: DFQATT, SNEGSKA (reference sequence). The J gene is TRBJ2-1, the V gene TRBV20-1; 12 bases are shared with TRBD2. This TCR was sampled from a man aged 55 to 69 with non-small cell lung cancer. Sequencing input: lung tumor tissue. The DNA of the CDR3 is TGCAATACTAGACTAGCGGGAGATGGCAATGAGCAATTCTTC. Its translation: CNTRLAGDGNEQFF.